The source of this T cell receptor beta chain is a study of response to subunit inactivated influenza vaccine. The CDR3 loop spans 12 amino acids. Looked up from germline, CDR1 is SEHNR and CDR2 is FQNEAQ (reference sequence). V was trimmed by 6 bases and J by 6 bases, leaving 8 bases between them. TCRdb redid the calling of the RT-PCR reads with MiXCR, one entry per CDR3 protein. This sample has 150,000 to 200,000 distinct CDR3 sequences, with about an eighth found just once. The data also belong to a second study, concerning T cells expressing NK-cell markers. That paper states: A 5'RACE template switching approach incorporating UMIs was used to make TCR beta cDNA.

V gene TRBV7-9 combines with J gene TRBJ2-2; D unresolved. This TCR came from a man aged 45-60 years who received an inactivated influenza vaccine. Sequencing was performed on CD8+ T cells sorted from PBMCs, taken 11 to 12 days after vaccination. The chain's CDR3 is CASRLQPGELFF. Written as DNA, the CDR3 is TGTGCCAGCAGATTACAGCCCGGGGAGCTGTTTTTT.